Following are 23 T cell receptor beta chains from one sample sequenced in a study of beta chain features in type 1 diabetes. The investigators reverse transcribed all of the isolated RNA, so they sequenced expressed TCRB transcripts. Clones were read by immunoSEQ multiplex PCR, and TCRdb kept only the in-frame ones, dropping some. The sample includes roughly 250,000 clones, approximately 70% of them seen just once. The sequenced sample consisted of naive CD4+ T cells from blood. The receptors shown here come from a young man in good health.

The chain uses TRBV6-1 and TRBJ2-5, with D tentatively TRBD1 or TRBD2 (5 bases each). CDR3 length: 15 amino acids. Per germline, CDR1 MNHNS and CDR2 SASEGT. V was shortened by 11 bases and J by 0 bases, with 19 bases between the two germline ends. CDR3 residues: CALRDGPLHQETQYF. The CDR3 DNA reads as TGTGCCCTACGGGACGGGCCCCTACACCAAGAGACCCAGTACTTC.

The genes are TRBV25-1 and TRBJ2-7; D could derive from TRBD1 or TRBD2 (5 bases each). CDR1 is MGHDK and CDR2 is SYGVNS in the germline V gene. Trimming removed 2 bases from V and 12 bases from J, with 20 bases in between. The CDR3 runs 14 residues. The CDR3 spells CASSEGVGQTGPYF. DNA for the CDR3: TGTGCCAGCAGTGAAGGCGTAGGGCAGACGGGGCCGTACTTC.

The chain uses TRBV2 and TRBJ2-5, with 11 bases identical to TRBD2. With 5 bases clipped from V and 7 bases from J, the junction kept 12 bases outside the gene matches. CDR3 length: 16 residues. Per germline, CDR1 SNHLY and CDR2 FYNNEI. This CDR3 reads CASSSGTSGGLGTQYF. The CDR3 DNA sequence: TGTGCCAGCAGTTCTGGAACTAGCGGGGGCCTAGGGACCCAGTACTTC.

Of note for this clone: This same CDR3 is encoded by further DNA sequences in the sample. This rearrangement joins TRBV7-2 to TRBJ2-3; D is undetermined. This CDR3 spans 14 amino acids. Germline V gene sequence: CDR1 SGHTA, CDR2 FQGNSA. The V end lost 1 base, the J end lost 0 bases, and 5 bases lay between the germline ends. The CDR3 nucleotides read TGTGCCAGCAGCTTAGACGGGAGCACAGATACGCAGTATTTT. It codes for CASSLDGSTDTQYF.

This chain uses TRBV4-3 with TRBJ2-3; 8 bases fit TRBD2. This CDR3 has 15 amino acids. V was clipped by 8 bases and J by 5 bases; unmatched bases: 12. CDR1 is LGHNA, CDR2 YSLEER, per germline. CDR3 sequence (DNA): TGCGCCAGCGCCAAGGGGGGGCGGGAGGTAGATACGCAGTATTTT. It is translated as CASAKGGREVDTQYF.

This chain uses TRBV15 with TRBJ2-3; either TRBD1 or TRBD2 may supply D (5 bases each). Germline-derived CDR1 and CDR2 are LNHNV and YYDKDF (reference sequence). The CDR3 has 15 residues. V shed 3 bases and J shed 0 bases, with 10 bases lying between them. CDR3 sequence: CATSSRDPSTDTQYF. The CDR3 nucleotides read TGTGCCACCAGCAGCCGGGACCCTAGCACAGATACGCAGTATTTT.

The chain links TRBV28 to TRBJ2-1; 8 positions match TRBD1. CDR3 length: 12 residues. Trimming at V came to 6 bases and at J to 5 bases, leaving 0 bases not matched to a gene. Germline lookup yields CDR1 MDHEN and CDR2 SYDVKM. DNA of the CDR3: TGTGCCAGCAGGGACAGGGACAATGAGCAGTTCTTC. Its protein is CASRDRDNEQFF.

The rearrangement uses TRBV5-1 and TRBJ2-3; no definite D call. The germline gives CDR1 SGHRS, CDR2 YFSETQ. The CDR3 contains 13 residues. Between the trimmed V and J ends, which lost 6 bases and 2 bases, there was a span of 10 bases. Here the CDR3 DNA reads TGCGCCAGCAACCGACTTTTCACAGATACGCAGTATTTT. This encodes CASNRLFTDTQYF.

This clone has only a few counts. V gene TRBV30 combines with J gene TRBJ2-3, with D perhaps assigned TRBD1 or TRBD2 (6 bases each). V lost 8 bases to trimming and J lost 6 bases, with 24 bases between them. The CDR3 runs 15 residues. CDR1 GTSNPN and CDR2 SVGIG come from the germline V gene (reference sequence). CDR3 coding DNA: TGTGCCAGCCAGTTCACCGACGCCGGGGGCGATACGCAGTATTTT. Protein: CASQFTDAGGDTQYF.

The chain joins TRBV30 to TRBJ1-5, with TRBD1 identical over 8 bases. V trimming: 1 base; J trimming: 3 bases; junction bases outside the gene matches: 5. Germline CDR1 GTSNPN, CDR2 SVGIG (reference sequence). The CDR3 has 15 residues. CDR3 in amino acids: CAWSARTGNNQPQHF. The CDR3 DNA reads TGTGCCTGGAGTGCGCGGACAGGGAACAATCAGCCCCAGCATTTT.

The chain links TRBV14 to TRBJ2-1, with D unclear. The V end was cut by 1 base, the J end by 10 bases, with 8 bases between. The CDR3 contains 12 residues. Per germline, CDR1 SGHDN and CDR2 FVKESK. This CDR3 is CASSQGRSEQFF. The DNA of the CDR3 is TGTGCCAGCAGCCAAGGAAGGTCGGAGCAGTTCTTC.

Regarding this clone: Other DNA sequences from this sample encode an identical CDR3 as well. For the CDR3, the DNA is TGCAGCGTTGAAGGGGGCTACACCTTC. Its protein product is CSVEGGYTF. The chain links TRBV29-1 to TRBJ1-2; D not resolved. Between the trimmed V and J ends, which lost 1 base and 8 bases, there was a span of 2 bases. From germline, CDR1 is SQVTM and CDR2 ANQGSEA. CDR3 length: 9 residues.

To note about this clone: Additional DNA sequences in this sample encode the identical CDR3. The rearrangement uses TRBV9 and TRBJ2-1; 8 bases fit TRBD2. V gave up 2 bases and J gave up 0 bases; unmatched junction bases: 1. CDR1 is SGDLS and CDR2 is YYNGEE in the germline V gene. The CDR3 is made up of 15 amino acids. CDR3 nucleotide sequence: TGTGCCAGCAGCGTGAGCGGGAGCTCCTACAATGAGCAGTTCTTC. Translation gives CASSVSGSSYNEQFF.

This clone appeared a single time. The DNA is left out, because the CDR3 cannot be placed on it with certainty; the CDR3 is given as TCRdb lists it. The chain combines TRBV30 with TRBJ2-7; the table's D gene call, TRBD1, was not cross checked with the DNA. CDR1 GTSNPN and CDR2 SVGIG come from the germline V gene (reference sequence). The CDR3 totals 16 residues, both ends included. CDR3 sequence reads: CAWSAQYVGTIYEQYF.

This clone occurred a few times. The chain couples TRBV30 to TRBJ1-2, with D perhaps matching TRBD1 (5 bases). Trimming took off 0 bases at V and 4 bases at J, with 15 bases between the two ends. This CDR3 has 15 amino acids. Germline CDR1 is GTSNPN and CDR2 is SVGIG (reference sequence). The chain's CDR3 is CAWSVIGTVGYGYTF. The CDR3 DNA reads TGTGCCTGGAGTGTAATCGGGACTGTTGGCTATGGCTACACCTTC.

This chain links TRBV30 with TRBJ2-7, with a weak D call TRBD2 (5 bases). CDR1 is GTSNPN, CDR2 SVGIG, per germline (reference sequence). The germline V and J ends were trimmed by 4 bases and 7 bases, with 17 bases remaining between them. The CDR3 is made up of 13 amino acids. The CDR3 DNA reads TGTGCCTGGATGCCCGGGATGGCTACGGAGCAGTACTTC. It codes for CAWMPGMATEQYF.

The chain joins TRBV9 to TRBJ2-5; 7 nucleotides match TRBD2. Germline V gives CDR1 SGDLS, CDR2 YYNGEE. The V and J ends lost 4 bases and 5 bases, in that order; junction bases with no gene match: 8. The CDR3 totals 14 residues. In DNA, the CDR3 is TGTGCCAGCAGCCCAGCCGCGGGGGAGGAGACCCAGTACTTC. Protein product: CASSPAAGEETQYF.

The V gene is TRBV29-1, the J gene TRBJ2-7; the D gene is possibly TRBD1 (5 bases). CDR1 SQVTM and CDR2 ANQGSEA come from the germline V gene. Trimming shortened V by 3 bases and J by 2 bases, and 8 bases separated the two germline ends. The CDR3 extends over 12 amino acids. CDR3 sequence (DNA): TGCAGCGTTGACCCAGGGACCTACGAGCAGTACTTC. Amino acids: CSVDPGTYEQYF.

J is TRBJ2-7 and V is TRBV30; no definite D call. The J call is doubtful: the DNA matches TRBJ2-5 better. The CDR3 has 13 residues. Per the germline V gene, CDR1 is GTSNPN and CDR2 is SVGIG (reference sequence). The CDR3 spells CAWSPLFQETQYF. CDR3 DNA sequence: TGTGCCTGGAGTCCTCTTTTTCAAGAGACCCAGTACTTC.

This clone has more than one count but fewer than ten. The gene calls are TRBV29-1 and TRBJ2-2; D ambiguous. The germline V gene has CDR1 SQVTM and CDR2 ANQGSEA. The CDR3 spans 13 residues. Trimming shortened V by 7 bases and J by 5 bases, and 14 bases separated the two germline ends. The chain's CDR3 is CSAPHRVTGELFF. The DNA for the CDR3 is TGCAGCGCACCCCACCGCGTTACCGGGGAGCTGTTTTTT.

Of note for this clone: One end of the junction is discordant with germline, which a read error may explain. V and J are TRBV7-2 and TRBJ2-5, with 7 nucleotides matching TRBD1. Looked up from germline, CDR1 is SGHTA and CDR2 is FQGNSA. The CDR3 totals 16 residues. The CDR3 reads CASSLGFRGNQETQYF. The CDR3 coding sequence is TGTGCCAGCAGCTTAGGTTTCAGGGGGAACCAGGAGACCCAGTACTTC.

This chain joins TRBV29-1 and TRBJ2-3; 10 bases agree with TRBD2. The CDR3 length is 14 residues. Germline V gene lookup returns CDR1 SQVTM and CDR2 ANQGSEA. Trimming cost V 8 bases and J 4 bases; bases outside gene matches: 9. The CDR3 nucleotides are TGCAGCCTAAAGAGCGGGAGGGCCCCAGATACGCAGTATTTT. Translation: CSLKSGRAPDTQYF.

J is TRBJ1-1 and V is TRBV30; D is uncertain. Trimming left V 5 bases short and J 2 bases short, with 9 bases between. The CDR3 length is 12 residues. Germline V CDR1 and CDR2: GTSNPN, SVGIG (reference sequence). As DNA, the CDR3 is TGTGCCTGGGGACGGATAAACACTGAAGCTTTCTTT. Its protein product is CAWGRINTEAFF.